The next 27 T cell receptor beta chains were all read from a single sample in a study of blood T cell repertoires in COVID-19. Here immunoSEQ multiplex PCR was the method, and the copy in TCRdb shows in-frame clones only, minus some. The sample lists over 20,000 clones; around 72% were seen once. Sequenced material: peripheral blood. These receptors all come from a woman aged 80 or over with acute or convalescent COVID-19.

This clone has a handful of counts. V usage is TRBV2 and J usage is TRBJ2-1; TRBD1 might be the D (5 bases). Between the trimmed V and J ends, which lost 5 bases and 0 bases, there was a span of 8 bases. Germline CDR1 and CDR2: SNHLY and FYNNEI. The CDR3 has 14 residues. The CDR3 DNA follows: TGTGCCAGCAGTCTGGACACCTCCTACAATGAGCAGTTCTTC. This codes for CASSLDTSYNEQFF.

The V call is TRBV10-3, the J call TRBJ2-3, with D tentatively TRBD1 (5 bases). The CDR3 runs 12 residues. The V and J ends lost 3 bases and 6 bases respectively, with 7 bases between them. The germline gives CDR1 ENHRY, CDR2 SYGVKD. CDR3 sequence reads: CAISDNRDTQYF. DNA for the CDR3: TGTGCCATCAGTGATAACAGGGATACGCAGTATTTT.

In DNA form, the CDR3 reads TGTGCCAGCAGCAGACAGGGGGATGGCTACACCTTC. Amino acids: CASSRQGDGYTF. This sequence joins TRBV6-5 and TRBJ1-2, with TRBD1 matching over 9 bases. This CDR3 comprises 12 residues. With 6 bases clipped from V and 6 bases from J, the junction kept 2 bases outside the gene matches. Germline V gives CDR1 MNHEY, CDR2 SVGAGI.

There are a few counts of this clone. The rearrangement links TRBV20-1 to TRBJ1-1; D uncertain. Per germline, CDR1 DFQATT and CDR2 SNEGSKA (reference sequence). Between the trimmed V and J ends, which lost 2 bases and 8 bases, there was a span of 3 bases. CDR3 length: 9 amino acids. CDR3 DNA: TGCAGTGCTAGACCAGAAGCTTTCTTT. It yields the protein CSARPEAFF.

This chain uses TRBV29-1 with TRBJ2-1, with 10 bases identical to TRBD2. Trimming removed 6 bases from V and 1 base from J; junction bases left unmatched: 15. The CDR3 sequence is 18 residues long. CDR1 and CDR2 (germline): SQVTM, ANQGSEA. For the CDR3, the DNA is TGCAGCGTCCACGAAATAGCGGGGGGTGGTTCTTCCTACAATGAGCAGTTCTTC. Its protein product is CSVHEIAGGGSSYNEQFF.

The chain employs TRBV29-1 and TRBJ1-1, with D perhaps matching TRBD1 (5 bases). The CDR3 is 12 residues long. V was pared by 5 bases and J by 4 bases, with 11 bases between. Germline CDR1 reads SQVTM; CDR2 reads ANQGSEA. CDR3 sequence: CSVPSGGTEAFF. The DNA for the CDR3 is TGCAGCGTTCCTTCCGGGGGCACTGAAGCTTTCTTT.

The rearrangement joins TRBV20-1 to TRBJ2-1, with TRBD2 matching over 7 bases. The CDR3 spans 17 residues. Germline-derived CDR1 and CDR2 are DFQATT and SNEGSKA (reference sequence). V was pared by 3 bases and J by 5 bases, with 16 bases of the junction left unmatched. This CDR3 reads CSASFGRAGVGDNEQFF. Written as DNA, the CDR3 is TGCAGTGCTAGTTTTGGGAGGGCCGGAGTGGGAGACAATGAGCAGTTCTTC.

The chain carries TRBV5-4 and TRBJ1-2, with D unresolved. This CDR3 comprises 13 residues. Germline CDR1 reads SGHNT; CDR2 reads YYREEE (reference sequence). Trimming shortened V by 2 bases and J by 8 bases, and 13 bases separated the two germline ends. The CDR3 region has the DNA TGTGCCAGCAGCTTTTCGGCAGGTAGGGGCTACACCTTC. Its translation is CASSFSAGRGYTF.

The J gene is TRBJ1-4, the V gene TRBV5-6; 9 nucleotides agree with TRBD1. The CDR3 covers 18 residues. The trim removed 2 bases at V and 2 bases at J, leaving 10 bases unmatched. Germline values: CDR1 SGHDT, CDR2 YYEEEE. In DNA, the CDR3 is TGTGCCAGCAGCTTTCGACAGGGGGGCGTAGGGACTAATGAAAAACTGTTTTTT. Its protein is CASSFRQGGVGTNEKLFF.

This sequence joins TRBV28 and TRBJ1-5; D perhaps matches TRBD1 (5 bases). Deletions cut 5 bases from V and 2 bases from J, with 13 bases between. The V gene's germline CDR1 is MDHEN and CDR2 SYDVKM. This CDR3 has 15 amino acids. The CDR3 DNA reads TGTGCCAGCAGTCCTACAGGATACGGCAATCAGCCCCAGCATTTT. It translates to CASSPTGYGNQPQHF.

The CDR3 sequence: CASSLQGNTEAFF. The DNA of the CDR3 is TGCGCCAGCAGCCTACAGGGGAACACTGAAGCTTTCTTT. This chain links TRBV4-3 with TRBJ1-1; maybe TRBD1 (6 bases). V gave up 4 bases and J gave up 1 base, with 7 bases separating them. Germline-derived CDR1 and CDR2 are LGHNA and YSLEER. This CDR3 has 13 amino acids.

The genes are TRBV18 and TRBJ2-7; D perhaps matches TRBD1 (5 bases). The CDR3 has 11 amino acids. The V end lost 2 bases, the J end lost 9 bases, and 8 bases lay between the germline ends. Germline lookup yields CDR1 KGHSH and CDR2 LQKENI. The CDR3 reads CASSPGAVQYF. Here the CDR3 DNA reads TGTGCCAGCTCACCAGGGGCAGTGCAGTACTTC.

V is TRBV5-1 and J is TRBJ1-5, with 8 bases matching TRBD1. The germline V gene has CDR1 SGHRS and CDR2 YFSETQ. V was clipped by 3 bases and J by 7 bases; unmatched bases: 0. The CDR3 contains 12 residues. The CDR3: CASSSGGQPQHF. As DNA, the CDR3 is TGCGCCAGCAGCTCAGGGGGCCAGCCCCAGCATTTT.

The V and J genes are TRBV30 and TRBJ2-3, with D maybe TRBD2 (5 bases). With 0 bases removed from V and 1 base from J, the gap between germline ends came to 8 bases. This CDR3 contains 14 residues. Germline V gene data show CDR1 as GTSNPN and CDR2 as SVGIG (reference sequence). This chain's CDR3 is CAWSVKRGTDTQYF. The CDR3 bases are TGTGCCTGGAGTGTTAAGAGGGGCACAGATACGCAGTATTTT.

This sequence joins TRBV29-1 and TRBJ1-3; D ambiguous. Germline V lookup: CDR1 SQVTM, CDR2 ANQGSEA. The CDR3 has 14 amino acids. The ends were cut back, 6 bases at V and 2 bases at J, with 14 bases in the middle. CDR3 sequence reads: CSVAGISAGNTIYF. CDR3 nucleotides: TGCAGCGTCGCGGGAATTTCCGCTGGAAACACCATATATTTT.

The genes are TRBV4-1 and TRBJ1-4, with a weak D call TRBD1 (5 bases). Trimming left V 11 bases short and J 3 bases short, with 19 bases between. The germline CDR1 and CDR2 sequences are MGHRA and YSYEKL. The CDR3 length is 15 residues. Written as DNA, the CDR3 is TGCGCCCGCCGCCGGGGGGGGAGGGCTAATGAAAAACTGTTTTTT. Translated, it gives CARRRGGRANEKLFF.

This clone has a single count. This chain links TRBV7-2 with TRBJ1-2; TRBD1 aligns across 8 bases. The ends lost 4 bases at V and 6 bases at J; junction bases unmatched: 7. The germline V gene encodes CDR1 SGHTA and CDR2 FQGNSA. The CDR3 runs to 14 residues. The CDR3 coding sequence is TGTGCCAGCAGCTGGACAGGGTATGATGATGGCTACACCTTC. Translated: CASSWTGYDDGYTF. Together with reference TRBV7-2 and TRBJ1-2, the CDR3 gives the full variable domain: GAGVSQSPSNKVTEKGKDVELRCDPISGHTALYWYRQSLGQGLEFLIYFQGNSAPDKSGLPSDRFSAERTGGSVSTLTIQRTQQEDSAVYLCASSWTGYDDGYTFGSGTRLTVV.

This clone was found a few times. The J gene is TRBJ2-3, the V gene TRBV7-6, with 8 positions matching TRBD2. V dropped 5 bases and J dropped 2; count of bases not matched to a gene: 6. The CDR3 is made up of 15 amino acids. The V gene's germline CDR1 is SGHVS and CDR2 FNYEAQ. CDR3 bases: TGTGCCAGCAGCGGTACTAGCGGCCTCACAGATACGCAGTATTTT. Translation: CASSGTSGLTDTQYF.

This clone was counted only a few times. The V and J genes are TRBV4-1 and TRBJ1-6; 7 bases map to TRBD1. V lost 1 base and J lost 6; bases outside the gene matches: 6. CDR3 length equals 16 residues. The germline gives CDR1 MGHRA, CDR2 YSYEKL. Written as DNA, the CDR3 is TGCGCCAGCAGCCAAGCTTCCGACAGGGCTAATTCACCCCTCCACTTT. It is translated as CASSQASDRANSPLHF.

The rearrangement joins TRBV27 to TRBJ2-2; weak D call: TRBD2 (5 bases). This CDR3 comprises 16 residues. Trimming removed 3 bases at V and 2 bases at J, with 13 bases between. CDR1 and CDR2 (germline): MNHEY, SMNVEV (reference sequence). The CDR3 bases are TGTGCCAGCAGTTTCTCCCGGGAATTAAACACCGGGGAGCTGTTTTTT. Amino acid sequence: CASSFSRELNTGELFF.

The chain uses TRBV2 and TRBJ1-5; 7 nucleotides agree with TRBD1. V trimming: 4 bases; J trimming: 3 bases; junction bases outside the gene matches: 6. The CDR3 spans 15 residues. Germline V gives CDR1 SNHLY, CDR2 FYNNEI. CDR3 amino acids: CASSGEQGFNQPQHF. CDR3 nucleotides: TGTGCCAGCAGTGGGGAACAGGGGTTCAATCAGCCCCAGCATTTT.

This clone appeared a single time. Here the CDR3 DNA reads TGTGCCATAGGGACTAGCGGGAGGGGTACAGATACGCAGTATTTT. This translates into CAIGTSGRGTDTQYF. The V call is TRBV10-3, the J call TRBJ2-3; 16 nucleotides match TRBD2. Germline V gene sequence: CDR1 ENHRY, CDR2 SYGVKD. The CDR3 extends over 15 amino acids. After removal of 9 bases from V and 3 bases from J, the junction contained 3 bases not matched to a gene.

CDR3 loop: CASSLGAGLVKNIQYF. For the CDR3, the DNA is TGTGCCAGCAGCTTAGGAGCGGGACTAGTCAAAAACATTCAGTACTTC. This sequence joins TRBV7-9 and TRBJ2-4; 8 bases align to TRBD2. V lost 1 base, J lost 3 bases, and 5 bases stayed unmatched. The CDR3 runs 16 residues. Germline V gene data show CDR1 as SEHNR and CDR2 as FQNEAQ (reference sequence).

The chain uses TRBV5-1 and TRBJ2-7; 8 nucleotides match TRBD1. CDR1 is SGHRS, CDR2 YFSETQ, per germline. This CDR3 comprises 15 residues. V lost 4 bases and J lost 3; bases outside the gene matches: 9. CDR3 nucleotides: TGCGCCAGCAGCGGCGACAGGGGTAGCTACTACGAGCAGTACTTC. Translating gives CASSGDRGSYYEQYF.

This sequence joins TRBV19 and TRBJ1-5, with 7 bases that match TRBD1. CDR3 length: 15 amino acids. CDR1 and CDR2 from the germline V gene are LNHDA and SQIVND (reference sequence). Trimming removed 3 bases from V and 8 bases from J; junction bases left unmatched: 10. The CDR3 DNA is TGTGCCAGTAGTATCCGGACAGGAGGAGGAGAGCCCCAGCATTTT. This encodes CASSIRTGGGEPQHF. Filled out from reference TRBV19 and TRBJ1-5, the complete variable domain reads DGGITQSPKYLFRKEGQNVTLSCEQNLNHDAMYWYRQDPGQGLRLIYYSQIVNDFQKGDIAEGYSVSREKKESFPLTVTSAQKNPTAFYLCASSIRTGGGEPQHFGDGTRLSIL.

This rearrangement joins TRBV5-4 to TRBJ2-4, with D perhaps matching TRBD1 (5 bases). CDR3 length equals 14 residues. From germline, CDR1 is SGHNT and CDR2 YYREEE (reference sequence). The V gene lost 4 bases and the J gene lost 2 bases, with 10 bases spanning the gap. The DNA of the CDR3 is TGTGCCAGCAGCCTCCAGGGCTCCAAAAACATTCAGTACTTC. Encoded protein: CASSLQGSKNIQYF.

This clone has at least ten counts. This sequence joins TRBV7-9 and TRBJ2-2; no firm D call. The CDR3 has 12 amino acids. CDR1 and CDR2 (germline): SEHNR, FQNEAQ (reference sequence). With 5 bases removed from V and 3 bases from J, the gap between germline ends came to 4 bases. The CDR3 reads CASSPDTGELFF. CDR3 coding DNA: TGTGCCAGCAGCCCTGACACCGGGGAGCTGTTTTTT.